The clone carrying this T cell receptor (beta chain) was seen just once. Its specificity is unknown. This sample was taken from a study of T cell responses to AZD1222 COVID-19 vaccine. The method was immunoSEQ multiplex PCR; TCRdb's version includes in-frame clones alone and lacks a portion of them. The repertoire holds about 110,000 clones, with roughly four fifths as singletons. Study-level points and caveats: Most donors were white British, females outnumbered males, and clonal diversity was possibly underestimated.

The sequences come from peripheral blood, collected on day 0 of AZD1222 vaccination. This receptor was identified in an adult in good health.

The CDR3 loop is CASSQQAAGVPGELFF. DNA of the CDR3: TGTGCCAGCAGCCAGCAGGCTGCGGGGGTCCCCGGGGAGCTGTTTTTT. This chain joins TRBV7-7 and TRBJ2-2; 7 positions agree with TRBD2. Trimming cost V 5 bases and J 6 bases; bases outside gene matches: 12. The CDR3 is 16 amino acids. Per the germline V gene, CDR1 is SSHAT and CDR2 is FNYEAQ (reference sequence).